This entry concerns a single T cell receptor beta chain. Its antigen is undetermined. The sample belongs to a study of cytomegalovirus exposure and HLA in healthy donors. Regarding the study as a whole: Many donors shared some public TCRs, even though most TCR sequences were rare. Reports credit the classifier with highly specific, highly sensitive diagnosis of cytomegalovirus status. A subsequent analysis found that TCR clusters from the first cohort also tended to co-occur in the 90 to 150 validation repertoires, with about 95% of cluster scores above 0.

In germline, CDR1 is SGHVS, CDR2 FQNEAQ. This CDR3 contains 16 residues. The ends lost 6 bases at V and 0 bases at J; junction bases unmatched: 8. TCRdb's table, derived via immunoSEQ multiplex PCR, lists solely in-frame clones and lacks some. The sample records about 150,000 clones, about 94% being singletons. The origin of this receptor is a man aged 18-30 years in good health and CMV-seropositive. V is TRBV7-8 and J is TRBJ2-1, with 7 bases lining up with TRBD1. Sequencing used PBMCs. CDR3 DNA sequence: TGTGCCAGCAGACCAGAGGCAGGGGGCTCCTACAATGAGCAGTTCTTC. It is translated as CASRPEAGGSYNEQFF.